The next 11 T cell receptor beta chains were all read from a single sample in a study of blood T cell repertoires in COVID-19. Libraries were prepared by immunoSEQ multiplex PCR; TCRdb keeps only in-frame clonotypes and omits some of them. The sample has more than 85,000 clones; 84% are singletons. Specimen: peripheral blood. The receptors here all came from a human donor in a cohort sampled during active COVID-19.

The chain combines TRBV28 with TRBJ2-1, with 9 bases aligning to TRBD1. The CDR3 length is 15 residues. Germline V lookup: CDR1 MDHEN, CDR2 SYDVKM. V lost 6 bases to trimming and J lost 9 bases; unmatched junction nucleotides: 12. CDR3 in DNA: TGTGCCAGCAGCCCGAGGGGACAGGGAGAACTTGAGCAGTTCTTC. Translated, it gives CASSPRGQGELEQFF. The full variable domain, in which reference TRBV28 and TRBJ2-1 provide the parts outside the CDR3, is DVKVTQSSRYLVKRTGEKVFLECVQDMDHENMFWYRQDPGLGLRLIYFSYDVKMKEKGDIPEGYSVSREKKERFSLILESASTNQTSMYLCASSPRGQGELEQFFGPGTRLTVL.

V usage is TRBV2 and J usage is TRBJ2-1; D gene ambiguous. Germline loops: CDR1 SNHLY, CDR2 FYNNEI. Trimming removed 8 bases at V and 1 base at J, with 9 bases between. CDR3 length: 13 amino acids. The CDR3 spells CASLTNSYNEQFF. The CDR3, as DNA: TGTGCCAGCCTGACAAATTCCTACAATGAGCAGTTCTTC.

This clone was seen more than once but under ten times. The chain recombines TRBV5-4 with TRBJ2-1; D may be TRBD1 (5 bases). CDR3 length: 17 residues. Germline lookup yields CDR1 SGHNT and CDR2 YYREEE (reference sequence). Between the trimmed V and J ends, which lost 2 bases and 4 bases, there was a span of 19 bases. The CDR3 bases are TGTGCCAGCAGCTTCATTCAGGCAGGGCCGCCGTACAATGAGCAGTTCTTC. This encodes CASSFIQAGPPYNEQFF. The variable domain in full, completed from reference TRBV5-4 and TRBJ2-1, reads ETGVTQSPTHLIKTRGQQVTLRCSSQSGHNTVSWYQQALGQGPQFIFQYYREEENGRGNFPPRFSGLQFPNYSSELNVNALELDDSALYLCASSFIQAGPPYNEQFFGPGTRLTVL.

The V call is TRBV29-1, the J call TRBJ2-1; 12 bases agree with TRBD1. The CDR3 is made up of 14 amino acids. CDR1 and CDR2 (germline): SQVTM, ANQGSEA. The V segment lost 6 bases and the J segment 6 bases; nucleotides outside the gene matches: 6. CDR3 loop: CSVTGTGGFNEQFF. In nucleotides, the CDR3 is TGCAGCGTGACCGGGACAGGGGGCTTCAATGAGCAGTTCTTC.

CDR3: CASSQKRQGDEKLFF. The CDR3 nucleotides read TGCGCCAGCAGCCAGAAGCGGCAGGGGGACGAAAAACTGTTTTTT. J is TRBJ1-4 and V is TRBV4-1, with 7 bases aligning to TRBD1. Germline V gives CDR1 MGHRA, CDR2 YSYEKL. The CDR3 has 15 residues. After removal of 3 bases from V and 8 bases from J, the junction contained 9 bases not matched to a gene.

The chain employs TRBV3-1 (or the pseudogene TRBV3-2) and TRBJ2-3, with 10 nucleotides matching TRBD2. V gave up 4 bases and J gave up 8 bases; unmatched junction bases: 12. CDR1 and CDR2 (germline): LGHDT, YNNKEL (reference sequence). This CDR3 is built from 16 residues. The CDR3 here is CASSPSERGGQGTQYF. The CDR3 DNA is TGTGCCAGCAGCCCGTCCGAGCGGGGGGGCCAAGGTACGCAGTATTTT.

In this sample, this clone turned up a few times. V usage is TRBV7-8 and J usage is TRBJ1-2, with 9 bases aligning to TRBD1. Germline assignment: CDR1 SGHVS and CDR2 FQNEAQ. V shed 5 bases and J 7 bases; nucleotides not matched to a gene: 17. The length of the CDR3 is 17 residues. This CDR3 reads CASSLTGQGRSRSGYTF. CDR3 sequence (DNA): TGTGCCAGCAGCCTGACGGGACAGGGAAGATCCAGAAGTGGCTACACCTTC. Full variable domain (outside the CDR3, taken from reference TRBV7-8 and TRBJ1-2): GAGVSQSPRYKVAKRGQDVALRCDPISGHVSLFWYQQALGQGPEFLTYFQNEAQLDKSGLPSDRFFAERPEGSVSTLKIQRTQQEDSAVYLCASSLTGQGRSRSGYTFGSGTRLTVV.

This sequence joins TRBV19 and TRBJ2-5; 8 nucleotides line up with TRBD1. The CDR3 spans 14 residues. With V trimmed by 4 bases and J by 5 bases, 6 bases remained unmatched. Per the germline V gene, CDR1 is LNHDA and CDR2 is SQIVND (reference sequence). For the CDR3, the DNA is TGTGCCAGTAGTACCAGGGGGCCCGGGGAGACCCAGTACTTC. The encoded protein is CASSTRGPGETQYF.

V usage is TRBV28 and J usage is TRBJ1-1; D is uncertain. The CDR3 is 14 residues long. V was trimmed by 8 bases and J by 0 bases, leaving 13 bases between them. The V gene's germline CDR1 is MDHEN and CDR2 SYDVKM. In DNA form, the CDR3 reads TGTGCCAGCCACGAGTGGCGGATGAACACTGAAGCTTTCTTT. Translation gives CASHEWRMNTEAFF.

The rearrangement joins TRBV7-9 to TRBJ1-3; D is undetermined. The CDR3 is 14 residues long. Between the trimmed V and J ends, which lost 2 bases and 2 bases, there was a span of 7 bases. The V gene's germline CDR1 is SEHNR and CDR2 FQNEAQ (reference sequence). CDR3 bases: TGTGCCAGCAGCTTAAACAGAGCTGGAAACACCATATATTTT. It yields the protein CASSLNRAGNTIYF.

This clone was seen once. The chain links TRBV6-2 or TRBV6-3 to TRBJ2-1; 11 positions match TRBD2. Trimming removed 0 bases from V and 3 bases from J; junction bases left unmatched: 7. The CDR3 extends over 18 amino acids. Germline V gene data show CDR1 as MNHEY and CDR2 as SVGEGT. CDR3 nucleotide sequence: TGTGCCAGCAGTTACTCGAGTTCTAGCGGGGGGTACTACAATGAGCAGTTCTTC. Its protein is CASSYSSSSGGYYNEQFF.